The 28 T cell receptor beta chains in this list originate from one sample, sequenced in a study of cytomegalovirus exposure and HLA in healthy donors. Primers included in the PCR were 60 Vbeta and 13 Jbeta primers. Produced via immunoSEQ multiplex PCR; TCRdb's table is partial and in-frame only. This table holds roughly 220,000 clones, 65% to 85% found once. Sequencing used PBMCs. These receptors were collected from a man between 25 and 39 years old in good health and CMV-seronegative.

As to this clone: This same CDR3 is encoded by further DNA sequences in the sample. The chain's CDR3 is CASSLGRDTEAFF. The CDR3 bases are TGCGCCAGCAGCTTGGGCAGGGACACTGAAGCTTTCTTT. The chain is built from TRBV5-1 and TRBJ1-1; D is possibly TRBD1 (5 bases). CDR1 and CDR2 from the germline V gene are SGHRS and YFSETQ. V lost 0 bases to trimming and J lost 3 bases, with 6 bases between them. The CDR3 length is 13 residues.

V and J are TRBV6-6 and TRBJ1-2, with unresolved D. V was clipped by 6 bases and J by 8 bases, with 13 bases between them. This CDR3 spans 12 amino acids. Germline V gene lookup returns CDR1 MNHNY and CDR2 SVGAGI (reference sequence). CDR3 protein: CASRSPQKGYTF. The CDR3 DNA is TGTGCCAGCAGGTCCCCACAGAAGGGCTACACCTTC.

This clone appeared a few times. The chain carries TRBV6-1 and TRBJ1-3; D unresolved. V was shortened by 2 bases and J by 2 bases, with 4 bases between the two germline ends. Germline V gives CDR1 MNHNS, CDR2 SASEGT. The CDR3 length is 13 residues. CDR3 region: CASSELAGNTIYF. CDR3 DNA sequence: TGTGCCAGCAGTGAACTTGCTGGAAACACCATATATTTT.

The chain combines TRBV6-6 with TRBJ1-4, with unresolved D. The CDR3 loop spans 13 amino acids. Germline V gives CDR1 MNHNY, CDR2 SVGAGI (reference sequence). Trimming removed 0 bases from V and 13 bases from J, with 12 bases in between. The CDR3 DNA reads TGTGCCAGCAGTTACTCGAATGGCGAGGTACTGTTTTTT. Amino acid sequence: CASSYSNGEVLFF.

There are a few counts of this clone. The V and J genes are TRBV28 and TRBJ2-7, with 12 bases lining up with TRBD1. V lost 3 bases, J lost 6 bases, and 3 bases stayed unmatched. Germline lookup yields CDR1 MDHEN and CDR2 SYDVKM. The CDR3 is 14 amino acids. The DNA for the CDR3 is TGTGCCAGCAGTTTCGGGACAGGGGGCTTCGAGCAGTACTTC. Translating it yields CASSFGTGGFEQYF. The full variable domain, its missing parts supplied by reference TRBV28 and TRBJ2-7, is DVKVTQSSRYLVKRTGEKVFLECVQDMDHENMFWYRQDPGLGLRLIYFSYDVKMKEKGDIPEGYSVSREKKERFSLILESASTNQTSMYLCASSFGTGGFEQYFGPGTRLTVT.

The CDR3 DNA follows: TGTGCCAGCGGGGGGGACAGGCGTTACGAGCAGTACTTC. It yields the protein CASGGDRRYEQYF. The chain recombines TRBV6-5 with TRBJ2-7, with D perhaps matching TRBD1 (8 bases). The CDR3 has 13 amino acids. The germline V gene has CDR1 MNHEY and CDR2 SVGAGI. The germline V and J ends were trimmed by 8 bases and 4 bases, with 15 bases remaining between them.

The CDR3 loop reads CASTDGQGEYF. The CDR3 bases are TGTGCCAGCACCGACGGACAGGGGGAGTATTTT. V is TRBV6-5 and J is TRBJ2-3, with 10 positions matching TRBD1. The CDR3 extends over 11 amino acids. Trimming cost V 7 bases and J 13 bases; bases outside gene matches: 5. Per germline, CDR1 MNHEY and CDR2 SVGAGI.

Comment on this clone: Relative to the germline gene, one junction end is altered; a read error may explain this. The chain carries TRBV7-9 and TRBJ1-2, with D unclear. The CDR3 contains 12 residues. CDR1 and CDR2 from the germline V gene are SEHNR and FQNEAQ (reference sequence). The CDR3 spells CSSSSPDSGYTF. In DNA, the CDR3 is TGTTCCAGCAGCTCCCCCGACTCTGGCTACACCTTC.

The chain recombines TRBV28 with TRBJ2-7, with TRBD2 as a possible D gene (5 bases). This CDR3 is built from 13 residues. Germline V gives CDR1 MDHEN, CDR2 SYDVKM. V was pared by 6 bases and J by 7 bases, with 16 bases between. This chain's CDR3 is CASSRPAPGEQYF. CDR3 DNA: TGTGCCAGCAGCCGACCTGCTCCGGGGGAGCAGTACTTC.

This chain links TRBV10-3 with TRBJ2-5, with D maybe TRBD1 (5 bases). Per germline, CDR1 ENHRY and CDR2 SYGVKD. CDR3 length equals 14 residues. V was pared by 4 bases and J by 0 bases, with 9 bases between. The CDR3 is CAISGTGHQETQYF. In nucleotides, the CDR3 is TGTGCCATCAGTGGCACAGGACACCAAGAGACCCAGTACTTC.

Concerning this clone itself: The junction departs from the called germline gene at one end, perhaps through a read error. The chain couples TRBV7-9 to TRBJ2-3; 7 bases fit TRBD2. The V gene's germline CDR1 is SEHNR and CDR2 FQNEAQ (reference sequence). The CDR3 runs 16 residues. The CDR3 nucleotides are TGTTCCAGCAGCAATCTCGCGGGGGTAGGCACAGATACGCAGTATTTT. Translating gives CSSSNLAGVGTDTQYF. Full variable domain (rest looked up from reference TRBV7-9 and TRBJ2-3): DTGVSQNPRHKITKRGQNVTFRCDPISEHNRLYWYRQTLGQGPEFLTYFQNEAQLEKSRLLSDRFSAERPKGSFSTLEIQRTEQGDSAMYLCSSSNLAGVGTDTQYFGPGTRLTVL.

The J gene is TRBJ2-3, the V gene TRBV19; unclear D gene. CDR1 and CDR2 from the germline V gene are LNHDA and SQIVND (reference sequence). Trimming pared 4 bases from V and 2 bases from J, leaving 4 bases between. The CDR3 spans 12 residues. The CDR3: CASSTYTDTQYF. CDR3 DNA: TGTGCCAGTAGTACCTACACAGATACGCAGTATTTT.

The rearrangement uses TRBV28 and TRBJ2-5; TRBD1 matches 8 bases. Germline lookup yields CDR1 MDHEN and CDR2 SYDVKM. The CDR3 has 14 residues. The V and J ends lost 11 bases and 4 bases, in that order; junction bases with no gene match: 12. The CDR3 nucleotides are TGTGCCGTGGCAACTCCAGGGGGCCGAGAGACCCAGTACTTC. It encodes CAVATPGGRETQYF. Variable domain in full (rest from reference TRBV28 and TRBJ2-5): DVKVTQSSRYLVKRTGEKVFLECVQDMDHENMFWYRQDPGLGLRLIYFSYDVKMKEKGDIPEGYSVSREKKERFSLILESASTNQTSMYLCAVATPGGRETQYFGPGTRLLVL.

V gene TRBV7-9 combines with J gene TRBJ2-5; D uncertain. V was clipped by 3 bases and J by 1 base, with 9 bases between them. The CDR3 is made up of 14 amino acids. In germline, CDR1 is SEHNR, CDR2 FQNEAQ (reference sequence). In nucleotides, the CDR3 is TGTGCCAGCAGCTTGGGTAGCCCCCAAGAGACCCAGTACTTC. Encoded protein: CASSLGSPQETQYF.

V usage is TRBV4-1 and J usage is TRBJ2-7; the match to TRBD1 covers 10 bases. Germline assignment: CDR1 MGHRA and CDR2 YSYEKL. Trimming at V came to 1 base and at J to 2 bases, leaving 8 bases not matched to a gene. The CDR3 extends over 17 amino acids. CDR3 region: CASSQVPRTGGTYEQYF. For the CDR3, the DNA is TGCGCCAGCAGCCAAGTCCCCCGGACAGGGGGAACCTACGAGCAGTACTTC.

As DNA, the CDR3 is TGTGCCAGCAGCTTAGGACCCCCCGGACAGAATCGACGCTACGAGCAGTACTTC. As protein: CASSLGPPGQNRRYEQYF. The chain recombines TRBV7-2 with TRBJ2-7; a possible D gene is TRBD1 (6 bases). Trimming took off 1 base at V and 3 bases at J, with 22 bases between the two ends. Germline CDR1 reads SGHTA; CDR2 reads FQGNSA. The CDR3 loop spans 18 amino acids.

J is TRBJ1-2 and V is TRBV5-4, with 10 positions matching TRBD1. This CDR3 is 14 amino acids long. Trimming removed 4 bases from V and 8 bases from J; junction bases left unmatched: 8. The germline V gene encodes CDR1 SGHNT and CDR2 YYREEE (reference sequence). For the CDR3, the DNA is TGTGCCAGCAGCCCGGACAGGGGGGAGCGGGGCTACACCTTC. Residues: CASSPDRGERGYTF.

This chain uses TRBV10-3 with TRBJ1-1; D perhaps matches TRBD1 (6 bases). The CDR3 has 14 residues. The germline CDR1 and CDR2 sequences are ENHRY and SYGVKD. V shed 7 bases and J shed 4 bases, with 16 bases lying between them. CDR3 DNA sequence: TGTGCCATCAACAGGGAATTAGGGGGCACTGAAGCTTTCTTT. Amino acids: CAINRELGGTEAFF.

The V call is TRBV20-1, the J call TRBJ1-1; tentatively, D is TRBD1 (5 bases). CDR1 and CDR2 (germline): DFQATT, SNEGSKA (reference sequence). CDR3 length equals 11 residues. V lost 8 bases and J 5 bases, leaving 12 bases between the germline ends. CDR3: CSSQGATEAFF. Written as DNA, the CDR3 is TGCAGTTCTCAAGGGGCGACTGAAGCTTTCTTT.

The rearrangement uses TRBV7-9 and TRBJ2-3; TRBD2 matches 9 bases. The J segment lost 2 bases and the V segment lost 4 bases, leaving 7 bases of the junction unmatched. This CDR3 has 16 residues. CDR1 and CDR2 (germline): SEHNR, FQNEAQ (reference sequence). The CDR3 region is CASSSAERGATDTQYF. Here the CDR3 DNA reads TGTGCCAGCAGCTCAGCAGAGCGGGGGGCCACAGATACGCAGTATTTT.

This sequence joins TRBV7-2 and TRBJ2-3; TRBD1 aligns across 8 bases. Per germline, CDR1 SGHTA and CDR2 FQGNSA. J gave up 1 base and V 3 bases, and 6 bases lay outside the gene matches. The CDR3 has 16 amino acids. For the CDR3, the DNA is TGTGCCAGCAGCTTTTCAGGGGGCCCTGGCACAGATACGCAGTATTTT. Translation: CASSFSGGPGTDTQYF.

The rearrangement joins TRBV11-2 to TRBJ1-5; 9 nucleotides line up with TRBD1. CDR3 length: 15 amino acids. Germline V gene lookup returns CDR1 SGHAT and CDR2 FQNNGV. V shed 5 bases, J shed 5 bases, and the junction held 7 bases outside the gene matches. DNA of the CDR3: TGTGCCAGCAGCCCCGGACAGGGGCCGTATCAGCCCCAGCATTTT. This translates into CASSPGQGPYQPQHF. Combining the CDR3 with reference TRBV11-2 and TRBJ1-5 gives the whole variable domain EAGVAQSPRYKIIEKRQSVAFWCNPISGHATLYWYQQILGQGPKLLIQFQNNGVVDDSQLPKDRFSAERLKGVDSTLKIQPAKLEDSAVYLCASSPGQGPYQPQHFGDGTRLSIL.

The J gene is TRBJ2-1, the V gene TRBV7-8, with 10 bases matching TRBD2. The CDR3 consists of 14 residues. Germline V gene sequence: CDR1 SGHVS, CDR2 FQNEAQ. V shed 1 base and J 7 bases; nucleotides not matched to a gene: 1. CDR3 DNA sequence: TGTGCCAGCAGCTTAGTACTAGCGGGGAATGAGCAGTTCTTC. This encodes CASSLVLAGNEQFF.

This clone has just a few counts. The gene calls are TRBV6-1 and TRBJ1-5; a possible D gene is TRBD1 (6 bases). Germline CDR1 reads MNHNS; CDR2 reads SASEGT. CDR3 length equals 17 residues. Trimming took 2 bases from V and 2 from J, leaving 16 bases between them. CDR3 nucleotides: TGTGCCAGCAGTGAATTACAGGGTTCCGGAGGCAATCAGCCCCAGCATTTT. This gives the protein CASSELQGSGGNQPQHF.

This chain uses TRBV11-2 with TRBJ2-2, with D tentatively TRBD1 (6 bases). Germline CDR1 reads SGHAT; CDR2 reads FQNNGV. The ends were cut back, 7 bases at V and 1 base at J, with 16 bases in the middle. The CDR3 contains 16 residues. CDR3 nucleotide sequence: TGTGCCAGCAACCCCAACCCCAGGGGGAACACCGGGGAGCTGTTTTTT. It is translated as CASNPNPRGNTGELFF.

V and J are TRBV7-9 and TRBJ1-1; TRBD1 matches 7 bases. Losses at the gene ends were 5 bases for V and 0 bases for J; bases not matched to a gene: 3. Germline V gene data show CDR1 as SEHNR and CDR2 as FQNEAQ (reference sequence). The CDR3 has 14 amino acids. The CDR3 reads CASSRDSLNTEAFF. CDR3 DNA sequence: TGTGCCAGCAGCCGGGACAGCCTGAACACTGAAGCTTTCTTT.

There are a few counts of this clone. The rearrangement links TRBV10-3 to TRBJ2-3, with a possible D match to TRBD1 (5 bases). Trimming removed 5 bases from V and 0 bases from J, with 12 bases in between. The germline CDR1 and CDR2 sequences are ENHRY and SYGVKD. CDR3 length equals 15 residues. The CDR3 nucleotides are TGTGCCATCAGTCCACCAGGGTTGAGCACAGATACGCAGTATTTT. Its protein product is CAISPPGLSTDTQYF.

The CDR3, as DNA: TGCGCCAGCAGCTTGGGGATGAGAGGGGGCCAAGAGACCCAGTACTTC. The encoded protein is CASSLGMRGGQETQYF. V and J are TRBV5-1 and TRBJ2-5; TRBD1 might be the D (6 bases). The ends were cut back, 0 bases at V and 1 base at J, with 13 bases in the middle. Germline V gene sequence: CDR1 SGHRS, CDR2 YFSETQ. The CDR3 runs to 16 residues.